This T cell receptor beta chain was identified during a study of long-term antiretroviral therapy in people with HIV. The study's findings and limits: Blood was collected between the mid-2000s and the late 2010s, possibly under older ART regimens. Compared with controls, HIV repertoires showed narrower CDR3 length ranges.

Germline CDR1 and CDR2: SGHKS and YYEKEE (reference sequence). CDR3 size: 15 residues. V shed 4 bases and J 3 bases; nucleotides not matched to a gene: 2. The libraries were made with immunoSEQ v3.0 at survey level. Clones were sequenced by immunoSEQ multiplex PCR, and TCRdb holds only the in-frame ones, with some missing. In the table there are about 22,000 clones, 85% to 90% of which are singletons. Concerning this clone itself: Antigen: not known.

J is TRBJ2-1 and V is TRBV5-5; 12 bases agree with TRBD2. This receptor was taken from a woman aged 25 to 39 with HIV. Sequencing was performed on unsorted PBMCs, taken 1.8 years before starting antiretroviral therapy. The CDR3 sequence: CASSPTSGGYNEQFF. The CDR3 DNA sequence: TGTGCCAGCAGCCCGACTAGCGGGGGCTACAATGAGCAGTTCTTC. Variable domain in full (rest from reference TRBV5-5 and TRBJ2-1): DAGVTQSPTHLIKTRGQQVTLRCSPISGHKSVSWYQQVLGQGPQFIFQYYEKEERGRGNFPDRFSARQFPNYSSELNVNALLLGDSALYLCASSPTSGGYNEQFFGPGTRLTVL.